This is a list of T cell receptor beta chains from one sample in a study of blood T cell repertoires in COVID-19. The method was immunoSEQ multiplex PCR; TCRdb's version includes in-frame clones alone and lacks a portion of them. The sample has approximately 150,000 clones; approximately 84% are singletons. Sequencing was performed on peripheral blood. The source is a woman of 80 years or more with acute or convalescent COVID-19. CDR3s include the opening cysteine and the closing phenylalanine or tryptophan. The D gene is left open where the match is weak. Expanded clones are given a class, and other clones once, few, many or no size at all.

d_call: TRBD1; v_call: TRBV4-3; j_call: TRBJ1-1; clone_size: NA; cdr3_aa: CASSRTTGANTEAFF; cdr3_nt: TGCGCCAGCAGCCGAACGACAGGGGCGAACACTGAAGCTTTCTTT
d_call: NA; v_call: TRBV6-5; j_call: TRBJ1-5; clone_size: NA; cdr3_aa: CASSYSVASAQHF; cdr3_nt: TGTGCCAGCAGTTACTCAGTTGCGAGTGCCCAGCATTTT
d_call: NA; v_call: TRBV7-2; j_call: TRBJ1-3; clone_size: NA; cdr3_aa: CASSGAGVLGNTIYF; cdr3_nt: TGTGCCAGCAGCGGGGCGGGGGTGCTGGGAAACACCATATATTTT
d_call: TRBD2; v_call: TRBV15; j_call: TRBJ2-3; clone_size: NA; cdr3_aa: CATSRTLAGVSDTQYF; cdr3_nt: TGTGCCACCAGCAGAACACTAGCGGGGGTTTCAGATACGCAGTATTTT
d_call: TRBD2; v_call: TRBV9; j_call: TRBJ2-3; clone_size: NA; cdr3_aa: CASSVRTSGSTDTQYF; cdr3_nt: TGTGCCAGCAGCGTTAGGACTAGCGGGAGTACAGATACGCAGTATTTT
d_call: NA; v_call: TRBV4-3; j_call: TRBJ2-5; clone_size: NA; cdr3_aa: CASSQNRAGPQYF; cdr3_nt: TGCGCCAGCAGCCAAAATCGAGCGGGTCCCCAGTACTTC
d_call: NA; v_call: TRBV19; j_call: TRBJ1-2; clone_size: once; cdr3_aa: CASSEQGAGYGYTF; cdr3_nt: TGTGCCAGTAGTGAACAGGGCGCCGGGTATGGCTACACCTTC
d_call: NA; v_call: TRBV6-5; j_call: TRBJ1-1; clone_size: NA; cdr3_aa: CASSYSKGAHEAFF; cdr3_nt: TGTGCCAGCAGTTACTCGAAAGGGGCCCATGAAGCTTTCTTT
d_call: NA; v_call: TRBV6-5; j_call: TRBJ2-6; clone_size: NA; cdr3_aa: CASTGQTGANVLTF; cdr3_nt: TGTGCCAGCACAGGACAGACTGGGGCCAACGTCCTGACTTTC
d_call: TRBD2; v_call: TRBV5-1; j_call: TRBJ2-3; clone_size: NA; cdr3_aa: CASSFGLAGTDTQYF; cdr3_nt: TGCGCCAGCAGCTTTGGACTAGCGGGCACAGATACGCAGTATTTT
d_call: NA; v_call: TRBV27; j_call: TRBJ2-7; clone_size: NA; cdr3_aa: CASSLGPGRTKQYF; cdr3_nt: TGTGCCAGCAGTTTGGGGCCAGGGCGCACGAAGCAGTACTTC
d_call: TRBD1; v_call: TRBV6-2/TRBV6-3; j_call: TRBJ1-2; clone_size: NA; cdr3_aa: CASSYGDRVGGYTF; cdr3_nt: TGTGCCAGCAGTTACGGGGACAGGGTCGGTGGCTACACCTTC
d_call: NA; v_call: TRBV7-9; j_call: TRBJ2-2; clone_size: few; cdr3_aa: CASSSTVSGELFF; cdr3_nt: TGTGCCAGCAGCTCGACAGTGTCCGGGGAGCTGTTTTTT
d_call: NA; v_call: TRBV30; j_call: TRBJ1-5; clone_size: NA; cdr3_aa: CAWSVGGYSNQPQHF; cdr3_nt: TGTGCCTGGAGTGTAGGGGGATATAGCAATCAGCCCCAGCATTTT
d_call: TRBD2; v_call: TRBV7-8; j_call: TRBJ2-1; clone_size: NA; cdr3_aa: CASSLARLAGVSSYNEQFF; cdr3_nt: TGTGCCAGCAGCTTAGCGCGGCTAGCGGGAGTCAGCTCCTACAATGAGCAGTTCTTC
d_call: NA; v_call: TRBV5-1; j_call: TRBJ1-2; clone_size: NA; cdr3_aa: CASSLAGSPADGYTF; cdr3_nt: TGCGCCAGCAGCTTGGCGGGGTCCCCGGCAGATGGCTACACCTTC
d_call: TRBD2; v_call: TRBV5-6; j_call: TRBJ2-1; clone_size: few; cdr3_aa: CASSLVAGGNGNEQFF; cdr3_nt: TGTGCCAGCAGCTTGGTAGCGGGAGGCAATGGGAATGAGCAGTTCTTC
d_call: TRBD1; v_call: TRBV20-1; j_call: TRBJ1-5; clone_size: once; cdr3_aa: CSANDRGRFGQPQHF; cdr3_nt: TGCAGTGCTAATGACAGGGGGCGCTTCGGGCAGCCCCAGCATTTT
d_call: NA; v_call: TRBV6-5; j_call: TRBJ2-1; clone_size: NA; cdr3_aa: CASRRRAESRVEQFF; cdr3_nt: TGTGCCAGCAGGCGAAGGGCCGAGTCGAGGGTTGAGCAGTTCTTC
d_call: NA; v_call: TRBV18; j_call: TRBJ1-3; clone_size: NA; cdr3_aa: CASSPIRRMEGNTIYF; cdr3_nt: TGTGCCAGCTCACCAATTAGGAGAATGGAAGGAAACACCATATATTTT
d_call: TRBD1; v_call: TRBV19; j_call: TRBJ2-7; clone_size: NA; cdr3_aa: CASSIDRDRLEQYF; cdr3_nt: TGTGCCAGTAGTATAGATCGGGACAGGCTCGAGCAGTACTTC
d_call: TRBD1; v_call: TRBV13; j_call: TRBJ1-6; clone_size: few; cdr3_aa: CASSAQGFNSPLHF; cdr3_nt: TGTGCCAGCAGCGCACAGGGGTTTAATTCACCCCTCCACTTT
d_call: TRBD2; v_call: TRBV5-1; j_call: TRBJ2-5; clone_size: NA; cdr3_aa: CASRRGLAGDQETQYF; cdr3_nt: TGCGCCAGCAGAAGGGGACTAGCGGGGGACCAAGAGACCCAGTACTTC
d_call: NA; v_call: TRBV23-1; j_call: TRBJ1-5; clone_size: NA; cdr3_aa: CASSQSGSLTEDNQPQHF; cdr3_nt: TGCGCCAGCAGTCAATCGGGGTCCCTCACGGAGGACAATCAGCCCCAGCATTTT
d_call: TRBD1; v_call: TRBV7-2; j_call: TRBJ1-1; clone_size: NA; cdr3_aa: CASSLGTGTVTEAFF; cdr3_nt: TGTGCCAGCAGCTTAGGTACAGGGACAGTCACTGAAGCTTTCTTT
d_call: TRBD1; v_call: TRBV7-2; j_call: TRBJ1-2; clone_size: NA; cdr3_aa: CASSLDRGRDGYTF; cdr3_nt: TGTGCCAGCAGCTTGGACAGGGGGCGGGATGGCTACACCTTC